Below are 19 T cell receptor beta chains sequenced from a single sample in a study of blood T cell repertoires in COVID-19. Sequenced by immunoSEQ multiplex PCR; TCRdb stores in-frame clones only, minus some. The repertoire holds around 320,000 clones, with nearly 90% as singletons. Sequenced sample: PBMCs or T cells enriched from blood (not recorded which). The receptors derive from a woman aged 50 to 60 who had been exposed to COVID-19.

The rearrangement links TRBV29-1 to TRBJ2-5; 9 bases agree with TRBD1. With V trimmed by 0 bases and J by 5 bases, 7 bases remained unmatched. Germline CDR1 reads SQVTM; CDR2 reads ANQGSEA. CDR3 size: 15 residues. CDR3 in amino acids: CSVEDEGTGWETQYF. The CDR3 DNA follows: TGCAGCGTTGAAGATGAGGGGACAGGGTGGGAGACCCAGTACTTC.

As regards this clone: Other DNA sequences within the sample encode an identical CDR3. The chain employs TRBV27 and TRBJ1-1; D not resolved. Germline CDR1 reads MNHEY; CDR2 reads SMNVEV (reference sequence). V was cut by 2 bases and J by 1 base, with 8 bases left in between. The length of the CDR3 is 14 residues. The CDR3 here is CASSLLAGNTEAFF. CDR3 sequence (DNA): TGTGCCAGCAGTTTACTTGCGGGGAACACTGAAGCTTTCTTT.

The CDR3 region is CATRRDRYTGELFF. The CDR3 DNA follows: TGTGCCACCAGGCGGGACAGGTACACCGGGGAGCTGTTTTTT. This chain connects TRBV15 to TRBJ2-2, with 8 bases identical to TRBD1. Germline CDR1 reads LNHNV; CDR2 reads YYDKDF (reference sequence). The CDR3 length is 14 residues. J gave up 3 bases and V 6 bases, and 3 bases lay outside the gene matches.

CDR3 nucleotide sequence: TGTGCCAGCAGCCCGGGACTAGCTTACTACGAGCAGTACTTC. This translates into CASSPGLAYYEQYF. V usage is TRBV7-2 and J usage is TRBJ2-7, with 9 bases matching TRBD2. The J segment lost 3 bases and the V segment lost 5 bases, leaving 5 bases of the junction unmatched. This CDR3 comprises 14 residues. CDR1 SGHTA and CDR2 FQGNSA come from the germline V gene.

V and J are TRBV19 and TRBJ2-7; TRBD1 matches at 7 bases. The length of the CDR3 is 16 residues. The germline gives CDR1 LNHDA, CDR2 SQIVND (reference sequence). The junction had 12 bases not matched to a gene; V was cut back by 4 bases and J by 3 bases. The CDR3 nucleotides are TGTGCCAGTAGTAAGACCACAGGGGTACTAGTCTACGAGCAGTACTTC. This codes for CASSKTTGVLVYEQYF.

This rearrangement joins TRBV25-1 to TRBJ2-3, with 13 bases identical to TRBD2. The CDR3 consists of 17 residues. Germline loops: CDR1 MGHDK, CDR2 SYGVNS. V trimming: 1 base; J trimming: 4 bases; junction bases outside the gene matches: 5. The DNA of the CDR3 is TGTGCCAGCAGTGAATTTATACTAGCGGGGGGGCCAGATACGCAGTATTTT. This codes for CASSEFILAGGPDTQYF. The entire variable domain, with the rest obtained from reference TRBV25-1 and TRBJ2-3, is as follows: EADIYQTPRYLVIGTGKKITLECSQTMGHDKMYWYQQDPGMELHLIHYSYGVNSTEKGDLSSESTVSRIRTEHFPLTLESARPSHTSQYLCASSEFILAGGPDTQYFGPGTRLTVL.

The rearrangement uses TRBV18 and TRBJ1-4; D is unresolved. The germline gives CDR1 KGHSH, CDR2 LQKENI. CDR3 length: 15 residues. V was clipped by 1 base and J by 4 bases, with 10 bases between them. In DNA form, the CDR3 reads TGTGCCAGCTCACCACTCTCGGGATTTAATGAAAAACTGTTTTTT. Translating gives CASSPLSGFNEKLFF.

CDR3 sequence: CASRTTGGAGNEQFF. Written as DNA, the CDR3 is TGTGCCAGCAGAACAACAGGGGGCGCCGGCAATGAGCAGTTCTTC. This rearrangement joins TRBV7-9 to TRBJ2-1; 9 bases are shared with TRBD1. The J segment lost 6 bases and the V segment lost 6 bases, leaving 9 bases of the junction unmatched. This CDR3 spans 15 amino acids. CDR1 and CDR2 from the germline V gene are SEHNR and FQNEAQ (reference sequence).

The CDR3 DNA sequence: TGTGCCATCAACTCCAGGCAGCCCCAGCATTTT. It encodes CAINSRQPQHF. The chain uses TRBV21-1 and TRBJ1-5; the D call of TRBD1 is as the table states it, not checked on the DNA. TRBV21-1 is a known pseudogene. This CDR3 has 11 residues.

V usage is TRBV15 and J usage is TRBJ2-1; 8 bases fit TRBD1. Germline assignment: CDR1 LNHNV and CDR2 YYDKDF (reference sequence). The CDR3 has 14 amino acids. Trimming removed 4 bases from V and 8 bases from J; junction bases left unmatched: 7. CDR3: CATSTRPGGYEQFF. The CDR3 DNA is TGTGCCACCAGCACCCGGCCAGGGGGCTATGAGCAGTTCTTC.

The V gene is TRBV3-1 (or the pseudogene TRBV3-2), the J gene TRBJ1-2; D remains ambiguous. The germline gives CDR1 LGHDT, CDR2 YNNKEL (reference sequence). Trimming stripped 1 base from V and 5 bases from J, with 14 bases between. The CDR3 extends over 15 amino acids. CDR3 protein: CASSQGGSTSYGYTF. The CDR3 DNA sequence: TGTGCCAGCAGCCAAGGAGGCAGCACCTCTTATGGCTACACCTTC.

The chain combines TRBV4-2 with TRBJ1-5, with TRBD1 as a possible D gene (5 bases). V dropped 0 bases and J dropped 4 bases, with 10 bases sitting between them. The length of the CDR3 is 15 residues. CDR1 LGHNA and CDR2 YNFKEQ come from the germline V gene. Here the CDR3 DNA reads TGTGCCAGCAGCCAAGATCGGCAGGGAAATCAGCCCCAGCATTTT. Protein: CASSQDRQGNQPQHF.

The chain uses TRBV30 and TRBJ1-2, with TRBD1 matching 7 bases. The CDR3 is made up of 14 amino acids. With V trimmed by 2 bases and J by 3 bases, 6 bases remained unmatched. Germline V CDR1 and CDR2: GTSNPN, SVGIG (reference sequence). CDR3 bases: TGTGCCTGGAGTTCACCACAGGGGTACTATGGCTACACCTTC. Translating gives CAWSSPQGYYGYTF.

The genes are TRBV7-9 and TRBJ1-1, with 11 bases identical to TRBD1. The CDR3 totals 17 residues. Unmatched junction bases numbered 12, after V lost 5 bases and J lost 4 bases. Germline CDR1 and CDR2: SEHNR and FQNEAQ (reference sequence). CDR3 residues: CASSPGQGALVGTEAFF. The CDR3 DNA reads TGTGCCAGCAGCCCTGGACAGGGGGCATTAGTAGGCACTGAAGCTTTCTTT. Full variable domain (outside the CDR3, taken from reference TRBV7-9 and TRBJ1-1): DTGVSQNPRHKITKRGQNVTFRCDPISEHNRLYWYRQTLGQGPEFLTYFQNEAQLEKSRLLSDRFSAERPKGSFSTLEIQRTEQGDSAMYLCASSPGQGALVGTEAFFGQGTRLTVV.

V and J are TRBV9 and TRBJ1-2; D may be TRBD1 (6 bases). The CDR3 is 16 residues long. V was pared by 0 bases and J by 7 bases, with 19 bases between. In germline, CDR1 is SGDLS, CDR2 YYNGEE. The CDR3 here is CASSVVSTQGVSGYTF. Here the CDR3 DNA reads TGTGCCAGCAGCGTAGTCTCGACACAGGGAGTGAGTGGCTACACCTTC.

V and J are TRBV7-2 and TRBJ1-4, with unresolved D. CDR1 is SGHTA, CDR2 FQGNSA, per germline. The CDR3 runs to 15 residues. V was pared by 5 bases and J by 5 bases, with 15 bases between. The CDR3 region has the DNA TGTGCCAGCAGCAAGAAGTGGGCGCCGAATGAAAAACTGTTTTTT. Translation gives CASSKKWAPNEKLFF.

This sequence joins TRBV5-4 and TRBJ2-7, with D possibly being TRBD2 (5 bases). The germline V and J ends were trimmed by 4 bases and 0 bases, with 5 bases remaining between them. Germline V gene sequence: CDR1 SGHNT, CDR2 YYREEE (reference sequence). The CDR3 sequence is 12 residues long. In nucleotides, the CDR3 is TGTGCCAGCAGCCGGGACTCCTACGAGCAGTACTTC. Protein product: CASSRDSYEQYF.

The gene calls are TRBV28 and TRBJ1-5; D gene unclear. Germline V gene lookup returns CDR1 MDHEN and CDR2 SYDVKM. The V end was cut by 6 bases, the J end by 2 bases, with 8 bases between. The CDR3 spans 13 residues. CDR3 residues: CASSRDGNQPQHF. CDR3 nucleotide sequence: TGTGCCAGCAGCCGGGATGGCAATCAGCCCCAGCATTTT.

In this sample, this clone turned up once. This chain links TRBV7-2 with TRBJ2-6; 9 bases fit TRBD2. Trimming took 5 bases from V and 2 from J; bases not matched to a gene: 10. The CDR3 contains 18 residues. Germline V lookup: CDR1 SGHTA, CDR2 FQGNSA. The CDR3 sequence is CASSPRGGGAPGANVLTF. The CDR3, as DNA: TGTGCCAGCAGCCCGCGCGGCGGGGGGGCTCCTGGGGCCAACGTCCTGACTTTC.